This T cell receptor (beta chain) was captured by sequencing in a study of PD-L1 blockade in urothelial cancer. Study background: The researchers analyzed blood 3 weeks (second dose) and 6 weeks after treatment start.

The data were produced by immunoSEQ multiplex PCR, yet TCRdb's version contains in-frame clones alone and is incomplete. The data contain tens of thousands of clones, roughly 82% of them singletons. Time point: pretreatment peripheral blood. CDR3 length equals 14 residues. Per the germline V gene, CDR1 is SNHLY and CDR2 is FYNNEI. Trimming removed 8 bases from V and 3 bases from J, with 16 bases in between. The material sequenced was PBMCs, taken around atezolizumab (anti-PD-L1) treatment. The clonotype originates from a man between 60 and 75 years old with urothelial cancer. The J gene is TRBJ1-2, the V gene TRBV2; TRBD1 is a possible D gene (5 bases). The CDR3 loop reads CASLLRDEDYGYTF. CDR3 in DNA: TGTGCCAGCCTCCTGCGGGACGAAGACTATGGCTACACCTTC. The full variable domain, rest sourced from reference TRBV2 and TRBJ1-2, is EPEVTQTPSHQVTQMGQEVILRCVPISNHLYFYWYRQILGQKVEFLVSFYNNEISEKSEIFDDQFSVERPDGSNFTLKIRSTKLEDSAMYFCASLLRDEDYGYTFGSGTRLTVV.